This T cell receptor (beta chain) was identified in a study of CD4 T cells in relation to SARS-CoV-2 and coronaviruses. General observations from the study: SARS-CoV-2-driven expansion was significantly weaker in crossreactive than monoreactive clones.

Before the COVID-19 pandemic, during about 2011-2019, CD4+ T cells were taken from unexposed donors. This table comes from immunoSEQ multiplex PCR, and its TCRdb copy is limited to in-frame clones, with some not included. The table has roughly 71,000 clones, 80% to 90% seen once. Germline trimming cut 3 bases from V and 2 bases from J; bases unmatched to any gene: 4. The germline V gene has CDR1 SGDLS and CDR2 YYNGEE. This CDR3 is 15 amino acids long. In regard to this clone: Its specificity is not known.

Source material: memory CD4+ T cells from PBMCs. The clonotype was recovered from a human donor in good health. The V and J genes are TRBV9 and TRBJ2-2, with 7 bases fitting TRBD1. CDR3 coding DNA: TGTGCCAGCAGCGGAACAGGGGTTAACACCGGGGAGCTGTTTTTT. Translating it yields CASSGTGVNTGELFF.